This is a list of T cell receptor beta chains from one sample in a study of blood T cell repertoires in COVID-19. TCRdb keeps only in-frame clones here, not all; method: immunoSEQ multiplex PCR. This table holds some 120,000 clones, about 88% found once. The specimen sequenced was peripheral blood. The receptor set was obtained from a man aged 45-65 years with active COVID-19. Both conserved end residues are part of each CDR3. Fields, in order: V gene, J gene, D gene, clone size, CDR3 DNA, CDR3 protein. A D gene is named only where the DNA matches it firmly. Part of the rows lack a size; the others show once, few, many or a class for expanded clones.

V: TRBV4-1; J: TRBJ1-4; D: NA; size: NA; DNA: TGCGCCAGCAGCCTCATCCATGAAAAACTGTTTTTT; CDR3: CASSLIHEKLFF
V: TRBV6-1; J: TRBJ1-1; D: NA; size: once; DNA: TGTGCCAGCAGTGAGGCAGGGGTTCGGGCGGCTTTCTTT; CDR3: CASSEAGVRAAFF
V: TRBV21-1; J: TRBJ1-5; D: NA; size: NA; DNA: TGTGCCAGCAGCAAGGTCGGGGAGGGTGGCAATCAGCCCCAGCATTTT; CDR3: CASSKVGEGGNQPQHF
V: TRBV30; J: TRBJ2-1; D: TRBD1; size: NA; DNA: TGTGCCTGGAGTACCGGGACAGGGGGCAATGAGCAGTTCTTC; CDR3: CAWSTGTGGNEQFF
V: TRBV19; J: TRBJ1-5; D: TRBD1; size: NA; DNA: TGTGCCACCACGGTGGGGGACAGGGGTTTTCGGCAGCCCCAGCATTTT; CDR3: CATTVGDRGFRQPQHF
V: TRBV20-1; J: TRBJ1-6; D: TRBD1; size: NA; DNA: TGCAGTGCTAGTCAACAGGGGACGCGTAATTCACCCCTCCACTTT; CDR3: CSASQQGTRNSPLHF
V: TRBV18; J: TRBJ2-2; D: TRBD2; size: NA; DNA: TGTGCCAGCTCACCACTGATACTAGCGGGGGGCTCCAACCCCGAGCTGTTTTTT; CDR3: CASSPLILAGGSNPELFF
V: TRBV5-1; J: TRBJ1-1; D: TRBD1; size: NA; DNA: TGCGCCAGCAGCTTGGGGGCAGGGGGCGCGACTACTGAAGCTTTCTTT; CDR3: CASSLGAGGATTEAFF
V: TRBV13; J: TRBJ2-1; D: TRBD2; size: NA; DNA: TGTGCCAGCAGCTTAGCGTTGACTAGCGGGAGGAGCTCCTACAATGAGCAGTTCTTC; CDR3: CASSLALTSGRSSYNEQFF
V: TRBV5-5; J: TRBJ2-7; D: NA; size: NA; DNA: TGTGCCAGCACCGCGGTGGGGGGGCAGTACGAGCAGTACTTC; CDR3: CASTAVGGQYEQYF
V: TRBV19; J: TRBJ2-1; D: TRBD2; size: NA; DNA: TGTGCCAGTAGTCACCTGGGACTAGCGGGATCCAATGAGCAGTTCTTC; CDR3: CASSHLGLAGSNEQFF
V: TRBV6-1; J: TRBJ2-7; D: NA; size: NA; DNA: TGTGCCAGCAGTGAAGGTATGCCGTCATTGGCCAGGGTGACCTACGAGCAGTACTTC; CDR3: CASSEGMPSLARVTYEQYF
V: TRBV19; J: TRBJ2-3; D: NA; size: NA; DNA: TGTGCCAGTAGCCTCCAGGGCGCCCCAGATACGCAGTATTTT; CDR3: CASSLQGAPDTQYF
V: TRBV6-6; J: TRBJ1-1; D: NA; size: NA; DNA: TGTGCCAGCAGGGGCCGCTTGAACACTGAAGCTTTCTTT; CDR3: CASRGRLNTEAFF
V: TRBV19; J: TRBJ2-1; D: TRBD2; size: once; DNA: TGTGCCAGTAGTTCAACTAGCGGGAGGAGACATGAGCAGTTCTTC; CDR3: CASSSTSGRRHEQFF
V: TRBV7-9; J: TRBJ1-1; D: NA; size: NA; DNA: TGTGCCAGCAGCTTAGGGATACAGGGCGTGCGGACTGAAGCTTTCTTT; CDR3: CASSLGIQGVRTEAFF
V: TRBV19; J: TRBJ2-1; D: TRBD2; size: NA; DNA: TGTGCCAGTAGTATGTCTAGCGGGTATAACTCCTACAATGAGCAGTTCTTC; CDR3: CASSMSSGYNSYNEQFF
V: TRBV30; J: TRBJ2-1; D: NA; size: NA; DNA: TGTGCCTGGAGTCCAGGACCGACCGGAGGTGAGCAGTTCTTC; CDR3: CAWSPGPTGGEQFF
V: TRBV7-3; J: TRBJ2-1; D: TRBD2; size: few; DNA: TGTGCCAGCAGCCCCGGACTAGCGGTTAACAATGAGCAGTTCTTC; CDR3: CASSPGLAVNNEQFF
V: TRBV7-9; J: TRBJ2-3; D: TRBD1; size: NA; DNA: TGTGCCAGCAGCTTAAAGTTTTCCGGGACAGGGGGTTTCGCAGATACGCAGTATTTT; CDR3: CASSLKFSGTGGFADTQYF
V: TRBV7-6; J: TRBJ2-3; D: NA; size: NA; DNA: TGTGCCAGCAGCTTAGCGGGGGCTAGCACAGATACGCAGTATTTT; CDR3: CASSLAGASTDTQYF
V: TRBV6-5; J: TRBJ1-2; D: NA; size: NA; DNA: TGTGCCAGCAGATCGGTCGGGGGGTCTAACTATGGCTACACCTTC; CDR3: CASRSVGGSNYGYTF
V: TRBV6-2/TRBV6-3; J: TRBJ2-6; D: NA; size: NA; DNA: TGTGCCAGCAGTTACTCCGGACAGAGAAGCTCTGGGGCCAACGTCCTGACTTTC; CDR3: CASSYSGQRSSGANVLTF
V: TRBV3-1/TRBV3-2; J: TRBJ2-3; D: TRBD2; size: NA; DNA: TGTGCCAGCAGCACTCGGACTAGCGGGAGACCAGATACGCAGTATTTT; CDR3: CASSTRTSGRPDTQYF
V: TRBV10-3; J: TRBJ1-2; D: NA; size: NA; DNA: TGTGCCATCAGTGAGTCATCCAGCTATGGCTACACCTTC; CDR3: CAISESSSYGYTF
V: TRBV25-1; J: TRBJ1-2; D: NA; size: NA; DNA: TGTGCCAGCAGATCATCCTTCGCAGGGGCTAACTATGGCTACACCTTC; CDR3: CASRSSFAGANYGYTF
V: TRBV27; J: TRBJ1-1; D: TRBD1; size: NA; DNA: TGTGCCAGCAGTATCGACAGGGACACTGAAGCTTTCTTT; CDR3: CASSIDRDTEAFF
V: TRBV12-5; J: TRBJ2-3; D: NA; size: NA; DNA: TGTGCTAGTGCCGGAGGGGGGGGTCGCACAGATACGCAGTATTTT; CDR3: CASAGGGGRTDTQYF
V: TRBV6-5; J: TRBJ1-3; D: NA; size: NA; DNA: TGTGCCAGCAGAAGGTACAGAGGAAACACCATATATTTT; CDR3: CASRRYRGNTIYF
V: TRBV5-1; J: TRBJ1-2; D: TRBD1; size: once; DNA: TGCGCCAGCAGCCGATCATCGGGACAGGGAAGGGGGGACACCTTC; CDR3: CASSRSSGQGRGDTF
V: TRBV18; J: TRBJ2-3; D: NA; size: NA; DNA: TGTGCCAGCTCACTTACAGGGACGGAAGGGTATTTT; CDR3: CASSLTGTEGYF
V: TRBV12-3/TRBV12-4; J: TRBJ1-5; D: NA; size: NA; DNA: TGTGCCAGCAGCCTAGACCAGAATCAGCCCCAGCATTTT; CDR3: CASSLDQNQPQHF
V: TRBV24-1; J: TRBJ2-1; D: TRBD2; size: NA; DNA: TGTGCCACCAGTGATTTCCAGACTAGCGGGAGCTCCTACAATGAGCAGTTCTTC; CDR3: CATSDFQTSGSSYNEQFF
V: TRBV11-1; J: TRBJ1-1; D: TRBD1; size: NA; DNA: TGTGCCAGCAGCTTAGAGACAGGGGGCACTGAAGCTTTCTTT; CDR3: CASSLETGGTEAFF
V: TRBV5-4; J: TRBJ2-2; D: NA; size: NA; DNA: TGTGCCAGCAGCTGGACTGGACTGGGAAACACCGGGGAGCTGTTTTTT; CDR3: CASSWTGLGNTGELFF
V: TRBV5-1; J: TRBJ1-1; D: TRBD1; size: NA; DNA: TGCGCCAGCAGCTCTCCTCCGGGACAGGGGGACACTGAAGCTTTCTTT; CDR3: CASSSPPGQGDTEAFF
V: TRBV5-5; J: TRBJ2-2; D: NA; size: NA; DNA: TGTGCCAGCAGCTTCTCGGGGAACACCGGGGAGCTGTTTTTT; CDR3: CASSFSGNTGELFF
V: TRBV9; J: TRBJ2-5; D: TRBD2; size: NA; DNA: TGTGCCAGCAGCGTATCCCTCCTAGCGGGGACAGAGACCCAGTACTTC; CDR3: CASSVSLLAGTETQYF
V: TRBV20-1; J: TRBJ2-1; D: TRBD2; size: NA; DNA: TGCAGTGCTAGTGGGGTGTCGGGGATAGCGGGACAATACAATGAGCAGTTCTTC; CDR3: CSASGVSGIAGQYNEQFF
V: TRBV7-8; J: TRBJ2-4; D: NA; size: NA; DNA: TGTGCCAGCAGCTCCTCGACAGTTCTAGCCAAAAACATTCAGTACTTC; CDR3: CASSSSTVLAKNIQYF